This T cell receptor beta chain is from a study of CD8+ T cells in alopecia areata. Overall study results and limits: Scalp repertoires also include resident alphabeta T cells from normal skin. Higher clonality than in normal scalp was seen in lesional scalp, especially alopecia totalis/universalis.

A remark on this clone: Its antigen remains unknown.

Peripheral blood, together with lesional scalp punch biopsies, was collected from alopecia areata patients. cDNA serving as the sequencing template came from extracted, reverse transcribed RNA. Sequencing was performed with immunoSEQ multiplex PCR; in TCRdb, only in-frame clones are kept and a portion is missing. The table has under 300,000 clones, roughly two thirds seen once. This TCR was sampled from a human donor with alopecia areata. Sequencing used CD4+ T cells sorted from blood, obtained at week 0.

In nucleotides, the CDR3 is TGTGCCAGCAGCTTGGTGGGCAGGGGGCTCTACGAGCAGTACTTC. Translation: CASSLVGRGLYEQYF. This chain links TRBV5-4 with TRBJ2-7, with 8 nucleotides matching TRBD1. Germline V CDR1 and CDR2: SGHNT, YYREEE (reference sequence). The CDR3 loop spans 15 amino acids. The trim removed 0 bases at V and 3 bases at J, leaving 5 bases unmatched.